The clone carrying this T cell receptor beta chain has just a few counts. Its antigen is unknown. The PCR employed 60 Vbeta primers together with 13 Jbeta primers. As originally analysed: Around 10 million of the approximately 80 million unique TCR beta chains counted in a later analysis were shared. Profiled with immunoSEQ multiplex PCR; TCRdb holds only in-frame clones, not every one. V, J and clone size are those of that table, while D and trimming were read from the DNA. The repertoire holds roughly 73,000 clones, about 75% seen once, with roughly an eighth in the top ten. This specimen belongs to a study of cytomegalovirus exposure and HLA in healthy donors. Study-wide background: Ancestry clustering placed 81% of several hundred genotyped donors in the Caucasian-associated cluster.

Broader study findings: TCR beta V- and J-gene trimming, according to a later analysis, was linked to a missense DCLRE1C variant.

CDR1 is SGHDT, CDR2 YYEEEE, per germline. The CDR3 is made up of 16 amino acids. Deletions cut 0 bases from V and 2 bases from J, with 15 bases between. The chain combines TRBV5-6 with TRBJ2-7, with D possibly being TRBD1 (6 bases). The TCR comes from a man between 65 and 85 years old in good health and CMV-seronegative. Source material: PBMCs. The chain's CDR3 is CASSLAGWGTPYEQYF. The CDR3 bases are TGTGCCAGCAGCTTGGCCGGTTGGGGGACACCCTACGAGCAGTACTTC.